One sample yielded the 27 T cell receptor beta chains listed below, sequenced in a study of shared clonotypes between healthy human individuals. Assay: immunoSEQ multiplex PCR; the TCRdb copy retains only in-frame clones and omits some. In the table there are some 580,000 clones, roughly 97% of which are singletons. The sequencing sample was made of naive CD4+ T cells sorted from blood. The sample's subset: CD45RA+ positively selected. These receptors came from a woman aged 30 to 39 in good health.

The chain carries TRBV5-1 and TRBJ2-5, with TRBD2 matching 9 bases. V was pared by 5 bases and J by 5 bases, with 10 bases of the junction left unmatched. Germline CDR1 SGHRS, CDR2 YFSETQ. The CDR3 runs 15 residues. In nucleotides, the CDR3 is TGCGCCAGCAGACCGGGTAGCGGGAGTGAGGAGACCCAGTACTTC. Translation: CASRPGSGSEETQYF.

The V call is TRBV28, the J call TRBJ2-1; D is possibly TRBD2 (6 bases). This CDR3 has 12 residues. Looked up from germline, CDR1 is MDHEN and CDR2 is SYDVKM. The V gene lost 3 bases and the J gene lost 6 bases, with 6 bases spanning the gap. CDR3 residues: CASSLEGNEQFF. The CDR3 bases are TGTGCCAGCAGTTTGGAGGGCAATGAGCAGTTCTTC.

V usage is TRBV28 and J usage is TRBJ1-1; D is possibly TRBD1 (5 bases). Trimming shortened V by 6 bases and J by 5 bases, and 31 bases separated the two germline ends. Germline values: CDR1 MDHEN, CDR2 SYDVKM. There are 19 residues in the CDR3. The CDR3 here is CASSRLNLSPGLQVTEAFF. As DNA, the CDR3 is TGTGCCAGCAGCCGCCTTAACCTTTCTCCGGGGCTACAGGTGACTGAAGCTTTCTTT.

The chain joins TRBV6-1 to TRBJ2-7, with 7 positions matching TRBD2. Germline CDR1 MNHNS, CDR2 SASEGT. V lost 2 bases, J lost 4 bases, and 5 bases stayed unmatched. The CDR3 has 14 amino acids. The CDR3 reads CASSEWDYGYEQYF. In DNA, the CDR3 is TGTGCCAGCAGTGAATGGGACTATGGTTACGAGCAGTACTTC.

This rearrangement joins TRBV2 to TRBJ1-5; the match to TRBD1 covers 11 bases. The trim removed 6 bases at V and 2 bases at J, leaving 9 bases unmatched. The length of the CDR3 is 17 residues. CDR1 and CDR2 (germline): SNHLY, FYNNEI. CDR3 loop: CASSPGQGVRGNQPQHF. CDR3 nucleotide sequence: TGTGCCAGCAGCCCGGGACAGGGGGTTAGGGGCAATCAGCCCCAGCATTTT.

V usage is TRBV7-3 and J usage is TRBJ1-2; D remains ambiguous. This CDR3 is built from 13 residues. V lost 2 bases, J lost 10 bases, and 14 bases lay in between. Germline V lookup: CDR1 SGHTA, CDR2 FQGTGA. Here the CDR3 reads CASSLAGGGDYTF. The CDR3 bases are TGTGCCAGCAGCTTAGCCGGCGGCGGTGACTACACCTTC. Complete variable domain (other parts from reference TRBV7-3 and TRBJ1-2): GAGVSQTPSNKVTEKGKYVELRCDPISGHTALYWYRQSLGQGPEFLIYFQGTGAADDSGLPNDRFFAVRPEGSVSTLKIQRTERGDSAVYLCASSLAGGGDYTFGSGTRLTVV.

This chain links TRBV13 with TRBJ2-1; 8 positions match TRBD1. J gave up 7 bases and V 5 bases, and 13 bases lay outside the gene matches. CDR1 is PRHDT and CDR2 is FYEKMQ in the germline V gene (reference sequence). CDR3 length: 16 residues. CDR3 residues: CASSASGTGVRNEQFF. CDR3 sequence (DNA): TGTGCCAGCAGCGCCTCCGGGACAGGAGTCCGAAATGAGCAGTTCTTC.

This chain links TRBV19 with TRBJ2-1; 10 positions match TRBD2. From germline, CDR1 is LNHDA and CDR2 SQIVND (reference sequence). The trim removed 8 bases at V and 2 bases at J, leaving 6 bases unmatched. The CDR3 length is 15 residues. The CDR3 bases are TGTGCCAGTCGCCTAGCGGGAGCGACCTACAATGAGCAGTTCTTC. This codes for CASRLAGATYNEQFF.

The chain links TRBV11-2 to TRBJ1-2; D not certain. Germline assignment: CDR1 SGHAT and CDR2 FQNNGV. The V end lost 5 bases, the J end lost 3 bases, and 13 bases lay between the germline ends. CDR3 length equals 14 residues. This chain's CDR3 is CASSTRLVDYGYTF. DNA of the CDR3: TGTGCCAGCAGCACGAGACTTGTGGACTATGGCTACACCTTC.

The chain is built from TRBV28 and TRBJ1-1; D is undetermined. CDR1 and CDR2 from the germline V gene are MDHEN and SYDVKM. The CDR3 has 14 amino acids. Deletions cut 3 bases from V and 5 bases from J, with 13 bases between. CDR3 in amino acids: CASSFPPGGTEAFF. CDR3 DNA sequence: TGTGCCAGCAGTTTTCCCCCCGGAGGGACTGAAGCTTTCTTT. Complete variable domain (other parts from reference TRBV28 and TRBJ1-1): DVKVTQSSRYLVKRTGEKVFLECVQDMDHENMFWYRQDPGLGLRLIYFSYDVKMKEKGDIPEGYSVSREKKERFSLILESASTNQTSMYLCASSFPPGGTEAFFGQGTRLTVV.

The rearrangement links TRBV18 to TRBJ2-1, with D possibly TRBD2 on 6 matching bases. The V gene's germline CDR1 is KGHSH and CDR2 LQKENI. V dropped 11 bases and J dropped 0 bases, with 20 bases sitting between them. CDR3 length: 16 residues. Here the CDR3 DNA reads TGTGCCTTCTCCGGGAGCGGTTCCAGCTCCTACAATGAGCAGTTCTTC. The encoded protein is CAFSGSGSSSYNEQFF.

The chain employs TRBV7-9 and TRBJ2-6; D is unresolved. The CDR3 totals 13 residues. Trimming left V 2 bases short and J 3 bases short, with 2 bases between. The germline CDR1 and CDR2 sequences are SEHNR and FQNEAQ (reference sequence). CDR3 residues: CASSLYGANVLTF. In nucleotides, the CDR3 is TGTGCCAGCAGCTTATATGGGGCCAACGTCCTGACTTTC.

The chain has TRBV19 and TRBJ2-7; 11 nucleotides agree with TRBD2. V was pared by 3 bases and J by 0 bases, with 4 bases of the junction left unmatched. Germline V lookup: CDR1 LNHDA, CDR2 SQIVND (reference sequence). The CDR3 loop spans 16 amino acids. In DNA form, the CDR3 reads TGTGCCAGTAGTATTGCTGGGACTAGCGGCTCCTACGAGCAGTACTTC. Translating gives CASSIAGTSGSYEQYF.

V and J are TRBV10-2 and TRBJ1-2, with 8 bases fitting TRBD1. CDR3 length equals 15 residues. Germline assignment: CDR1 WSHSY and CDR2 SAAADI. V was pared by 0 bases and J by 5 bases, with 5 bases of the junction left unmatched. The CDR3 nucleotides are TGCGCCAGCAGTGAGTCATCCGGACAGGGATATGGCTACACCTTC. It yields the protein CASSESSGQGYGYTF.

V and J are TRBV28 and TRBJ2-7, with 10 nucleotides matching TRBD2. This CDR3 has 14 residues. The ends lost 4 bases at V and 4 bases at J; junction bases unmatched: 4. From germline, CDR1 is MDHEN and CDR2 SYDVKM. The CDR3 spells CASSWGLAIYEQYF. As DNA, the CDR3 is TGTGCCAGCAGTTGGGGACTAGCGATATACGAGCAGTACTTC.

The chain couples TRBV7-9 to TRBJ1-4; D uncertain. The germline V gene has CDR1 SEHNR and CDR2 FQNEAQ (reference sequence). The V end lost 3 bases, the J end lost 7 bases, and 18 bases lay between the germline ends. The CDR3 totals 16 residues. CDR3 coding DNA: TGTGCCAGCAGCTTCGTCCGGTCCTTACTAGGTGAAAAACTGTTTTTT. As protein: CASSFVRSLLGEKLFF.

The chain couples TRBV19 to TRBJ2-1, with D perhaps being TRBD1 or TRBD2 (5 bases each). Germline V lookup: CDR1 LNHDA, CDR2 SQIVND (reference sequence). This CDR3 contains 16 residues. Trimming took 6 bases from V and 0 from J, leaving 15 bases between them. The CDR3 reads CASRDYGGNSYNEQFF. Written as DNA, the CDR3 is TGTGCCAGTAGGGATTATGGGGGAAACTCCTACAATGAGCAGTTCTTC.

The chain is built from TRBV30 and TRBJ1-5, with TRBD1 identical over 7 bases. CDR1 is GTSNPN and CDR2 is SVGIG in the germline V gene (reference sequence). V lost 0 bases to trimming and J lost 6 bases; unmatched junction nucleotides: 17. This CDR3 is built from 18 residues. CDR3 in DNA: TGTGCCTGGAGTGTAAACCCGAGTGGGAGGGGGCCAGGTCAGCCCCAGCATTTT. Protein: CAWSVNPSGRGPGQPQHF.

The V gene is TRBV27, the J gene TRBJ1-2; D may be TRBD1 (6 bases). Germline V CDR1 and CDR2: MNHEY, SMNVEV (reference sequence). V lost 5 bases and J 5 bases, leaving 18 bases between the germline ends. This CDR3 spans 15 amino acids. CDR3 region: CASSPSLGTLYGYTF. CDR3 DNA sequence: TGTGCCAGCAGTCCATCCCTCGGGACATTGTATGGCTACACCTTC.

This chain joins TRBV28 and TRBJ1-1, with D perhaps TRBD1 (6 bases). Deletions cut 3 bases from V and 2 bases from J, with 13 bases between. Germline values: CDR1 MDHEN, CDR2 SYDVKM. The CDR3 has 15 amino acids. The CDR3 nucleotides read TGTGCCAGCAGTTTGGGGGGGGCAAGCAACACTGAAGCTTTCTTT. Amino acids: CASSLGGASNTEAFF.

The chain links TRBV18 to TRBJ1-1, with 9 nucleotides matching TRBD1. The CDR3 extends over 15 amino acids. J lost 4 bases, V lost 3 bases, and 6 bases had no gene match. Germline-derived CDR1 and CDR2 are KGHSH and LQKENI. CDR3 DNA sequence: TGTGCCAGCTCACCCTGGGACAGGGAGGGCACTGAAGCTTTCTTT. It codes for CASSPWDREGTEAFF. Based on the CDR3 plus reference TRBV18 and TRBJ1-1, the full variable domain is NAGVMQNPRHLVRRRGQEARLRCSPMKGHSHVYWYRQLPEEGLKFMVYLQKENIIDESGMPKERFSAEFPKEGPSILRIQQVVRGDSAAYFCASSPWDREGTEAFFGQGTRLTVV.

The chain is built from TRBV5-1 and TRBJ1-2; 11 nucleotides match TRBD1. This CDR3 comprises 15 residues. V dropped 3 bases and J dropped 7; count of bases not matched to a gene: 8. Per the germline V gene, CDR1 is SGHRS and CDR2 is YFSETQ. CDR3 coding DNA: TGCGCCAGCAGCTCTCTCGGACAGGGGGCGGGTGGCTACACCTTC. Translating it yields CASSSLGQGAGGYTF.

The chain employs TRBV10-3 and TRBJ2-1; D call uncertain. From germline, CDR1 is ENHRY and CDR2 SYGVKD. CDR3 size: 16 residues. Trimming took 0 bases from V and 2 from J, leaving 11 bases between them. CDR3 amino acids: CAISESRNGPYNEQFF. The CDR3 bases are TGTGCCATCAGTGAGTCGCGGAACGGGCCCTACAATGAGCAGTTCTTC.

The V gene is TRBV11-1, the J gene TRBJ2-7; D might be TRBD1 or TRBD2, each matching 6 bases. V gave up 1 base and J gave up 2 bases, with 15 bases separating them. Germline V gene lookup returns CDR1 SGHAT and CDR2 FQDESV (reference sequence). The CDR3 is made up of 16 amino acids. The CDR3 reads CASSLEWGAEAYEQYF. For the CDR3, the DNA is TGTGCCAGCAGCTTAGAGTGGGGGGCCGAAGCCTACGAGCAGTACTTC.

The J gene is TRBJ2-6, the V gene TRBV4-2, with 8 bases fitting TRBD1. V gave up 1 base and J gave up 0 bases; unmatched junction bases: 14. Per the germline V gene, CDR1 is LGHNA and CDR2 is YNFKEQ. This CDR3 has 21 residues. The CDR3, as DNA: TGTGCCAGCAGCCAAGCGATTGGTCGGACAGGGAGCAACTCTGGGGCCAACGTCCTGACTTTC. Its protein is CASSQAIGRTGSNSGANVLTF.

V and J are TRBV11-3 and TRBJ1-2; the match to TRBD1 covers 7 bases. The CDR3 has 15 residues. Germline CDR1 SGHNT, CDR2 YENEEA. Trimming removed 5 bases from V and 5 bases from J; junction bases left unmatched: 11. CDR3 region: CASSPSSGQRYGYTF. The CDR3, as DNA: TGTGCCAGCAGCCCGAGCTCGGGACAGCGATATGGCTACACCTTC.

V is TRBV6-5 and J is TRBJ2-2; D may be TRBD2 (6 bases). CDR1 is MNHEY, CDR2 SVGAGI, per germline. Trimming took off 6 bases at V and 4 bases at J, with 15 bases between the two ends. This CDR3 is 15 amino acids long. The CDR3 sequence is CASRKWGEGTGELFF. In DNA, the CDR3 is TGTGCCAGCAGAAAATGGGGGGAAGGCACCGGGGAGCTGTTTTTT.